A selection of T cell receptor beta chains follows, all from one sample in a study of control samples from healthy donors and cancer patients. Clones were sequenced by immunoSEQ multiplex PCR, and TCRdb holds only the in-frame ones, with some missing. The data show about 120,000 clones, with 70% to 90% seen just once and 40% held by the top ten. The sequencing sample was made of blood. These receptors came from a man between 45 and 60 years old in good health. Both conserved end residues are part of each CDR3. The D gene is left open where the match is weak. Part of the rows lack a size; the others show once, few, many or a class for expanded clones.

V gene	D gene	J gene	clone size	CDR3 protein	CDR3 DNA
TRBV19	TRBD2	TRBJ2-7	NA	CASSSSSGGRPEQYF	TGTGCCAGTAGTAGCTCTAGCGGGGGGCGGCCCGAGCAGTACTTC
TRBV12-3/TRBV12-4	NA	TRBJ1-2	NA	CASSPTGLYGYTF	TGTGCCAGCAGCCCAACAGGGCTATATGGCTACACCTTC
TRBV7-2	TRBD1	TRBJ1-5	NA	CASSLPGQMGQPQHF	TGTGCCAGCAGCTTACCGGGACAGATGGGTCAGCCCCAGCATTTT
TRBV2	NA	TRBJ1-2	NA	CASRSYGYTF	TGTGCCAGCAGGTCCTATGGCTACACCTTC
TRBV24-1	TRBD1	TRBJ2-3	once	CATSDSGQGAPTQYF	TGTGCCACCAGTGATAGCGGACAGGGGGCCCCTACGCAGTATTTT
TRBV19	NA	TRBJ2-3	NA	CASRLGTFTDTQYF	TGTGCCAGTAGACTAGGGACTTTCACAGATACGCAGTATTTT
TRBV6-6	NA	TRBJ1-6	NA	CASSREGKTHSPLHF	TGTGCCAGCAGTCGAGAGGGGAAAACCCATTCACCCCTCCACTTT
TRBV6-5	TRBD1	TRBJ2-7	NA	CASRNTGTGGYEQYF	TGTGCCAGCAGAAACACCGGGACAGGGGGCTACGAGCAGTACTTC
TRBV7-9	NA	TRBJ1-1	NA	CASSLEVDEAFF	TGTGCCAGCAGCTTAGAAGTTGATGAAGCTTTCTTT
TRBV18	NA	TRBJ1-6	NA	CASSPLLPVPGNSPLHF	TGTGCCAGCTCACCTCTCCTCCCCGTACCGGGCAATTCACCCCTCCACTTT
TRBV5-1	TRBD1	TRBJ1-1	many	CASSSNRGTLNTEAFF	TGCGCCAGCAGCTCGAACAGGGGTACTTTAAACACTGAAGCTTTCTTT
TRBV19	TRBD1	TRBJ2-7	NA	CASSMGTGYSYEQYF	TGTGCCAGTAGTATGGGGACAGGGTACTCCTACGAGCAGTACTTC
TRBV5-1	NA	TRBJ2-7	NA	CATPTAYSYEQYF	TGCGCCACCCCTACAGCTTACTCCTACGAGCAGTACTTC
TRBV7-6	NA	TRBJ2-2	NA	CASSLLLGGTGELFF	TGTGCCAGCAGCTTATTATTAGGGGGCACCGGGGAGCTGTTTTTT
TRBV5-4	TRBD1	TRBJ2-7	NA	CASSSRTGGNNEQYF	TGTGCCAGCAGCTCGCGGACAGGGGGCAATAACGAGCAGTACTTC
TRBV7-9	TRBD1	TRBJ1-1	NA	CASSYDRGREDTEAFF	TGTGCCAGCAGCTACGACAGGGGAAGAGAAGACACTGAAGCTTTCTTT
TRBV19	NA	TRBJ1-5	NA	CASSIDRWGSNQPQHF	TGTGCCAGTAGTATAGATAGGTGGGGAAGCAATCAGCCCCAGCATTTT
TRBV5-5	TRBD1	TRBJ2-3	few	CASTGQGATDTQYF	TGTGCCAGCACCGGACAGGGGGCGACAGATACGCAGTATTTT
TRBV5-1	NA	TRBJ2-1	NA	CASSLLVSGDNEQFF	TGCGCCAGCAGCTTATTGGTTAGTGGAGACAATGAGCAGTTCTTC
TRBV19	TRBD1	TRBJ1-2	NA	CASSADRGRYGYTF	TGTGCCAGTAGTGCGGACAGGGGTCGGTATGGCTACACCTTC
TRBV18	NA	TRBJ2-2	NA	CASSPRQSGELFF	TGTGCCAGCTCACCTCGACAGTCCGGGGAGCTGTTTTTT
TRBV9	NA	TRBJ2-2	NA	CASSVDMGLGTGELFF	TGTGCCAGCAGCGTAGATATGGGGCTAGGGACCGGGGAGCTGTTTTTT
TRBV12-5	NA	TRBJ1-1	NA	CASGLEGRPTNTEAFF	TGTGCTAGTGGTTTGGAAGGACGGCCTACGAACACTGAAGCTTTCTTT
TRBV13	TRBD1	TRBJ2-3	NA	CASSSTGGSTDTQYF	TGTGCCAGCAGCTCGACAGGGGGTAGCACAGATACGCAGTATTTT
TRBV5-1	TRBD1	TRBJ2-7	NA	CASSPGQGDSYEQYF	TGCGCCAGCAGCCCGGGACAGGGGGATTCCTACGAGCAGTACTTC
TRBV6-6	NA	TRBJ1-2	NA	CASRSGQFHGYTF	TGTGCCAGCAGGTCCGGACAGTTCCATGGCTACACCTTC
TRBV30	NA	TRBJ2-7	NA	CAWSFGGAYEQYF	TGTGCCTGGAGTTTTGGGGGCGCCTACGAGCAGTACTTC